This record looks at one TCR beta chain sequence and its context. The antigen is not known. One heparinised blood draw, averaging around 0.12 L, came from each donor. This sample was taken from a study of beta chain features in type 1 diabetes. Study-wide background: Age, gender, cell numbers and subset yield matched between patients and controls. Points from the study as a whole: Shortening that was moderate but significant affected the TCRB CDR3s of Type 1 diabetes patients in all four CD4+ subsets.

The CDR3 has 15 amino acids. J gave up 1 base and V 8 bases, and 8 bases lay outside the gene matches. The V gene's germline CDR1 is SNHLY and CDR2 FYNNEI. The authors reverse transcribed all of the isolated RNA, so sequencing captured expressed TCRB transcripts. TCRdb's copy holds only in-frame clones and misses some; the assay was immunoSEQ multiplex PCR. The sample yields around 45,000 clones, around 40% seen once. The source is a man younger than 45 with type 1 diabetes. The chain employs TRBV2 and TRBJ1-1; TRBD1 matches at 9 bases. The material sequenced was stem cell memory CD4+ T cells from blood. CDR3: CASVPGQGPNTEAFF. The CDR3 DNA reads as TGTGCCAGCGTCCCGGGACAGGGCCCGAACACTGAAGCTTTCTTT.